This T cell receptor beta chain was captured in a study of technical replicates of blood from several donors (dated by TCRdb to 2015 to 2018). Sequences MNHEY (CDR1) and SMNVEV (CDR2) are obtained from the germline V gene (reference sequence). Inclusive of the bounding cysteine and phenylalanine, the CDR3 is 17 residues long. The retained sequence is limited to the CDR3, 51 bases, with the frame set at the first base. The V and J ends are trimmed by 1 base and 3 bases, leaving 15 bases between them. About this clone: Its antigen is unknown. Nothing much larger sits one base from this clone, and base qualities are not available.

The library was prepared using the immunoSEQ multiplex PCR assay. As stored in TCRdb, this immuneACCESS dataset retains in-frame rearrangements with V and J assigned. A fraction of the clones does not appear; measured against another copy, unresolved V genes explain less than half of the discrepancy, and the remainder lacks a known reason. The sample contains tens of thousands of clones, 91% of them found a single time. The ten largest clones take up 0.3% to 0.4% of the sample. This receptor was taken from a human donor in good health. Some clones in this sample may be carry-over from other donors' samples. Sequencing used T cells isolated from PBMCs. The chain is encoded by TRBV27 joined to TRBJ1-4; TRBD1 might be the D gene, on 5 matching bases. The CDR3 reads as follows: CASSLFRLHRSNEKLFF. The DNA is TGTGCCAGCAGTTTATTTCGGCTTCACAGGTCTAATGAAAAACTGTTTTTT.